This T cell receptor beta chain was recovered during a study of CD8 T cells in Susac syndrome. Reverse transcription of 0.5 to 1 ug RNA was performed with random hexamers. From the immunoSEQ multiplex PCR reads, TCRdb called clonotypes with MiXCR, one entry per CDR3 protein. The data contain 210,000 or so distinct CDR3 sequences, less than 95% of them seen just once; the ten biggest clones take up roughly 0.14%. Germline-derived CDR1 and CDR2 are SGHTA and FQGNSA. This CDR3 is built from 15 residues. V dropped 5 bases and J dropped 2; count of bases not matched to a gene: 6. The chain employs TRBV7-2 and TRBJ2-5; 9 bases agree with TRBD2. Sequenced sample: CD4+ T cells from PBMCs. This TCR came from a human donor with Susac syndrome. The CDR3 loop reads CASSKSLAGQETQYF. The CDR3 DNA reads TGTGCCAGCAGCAAATCTCTAGCGGGACAAGAGACCCAGTACTTC.